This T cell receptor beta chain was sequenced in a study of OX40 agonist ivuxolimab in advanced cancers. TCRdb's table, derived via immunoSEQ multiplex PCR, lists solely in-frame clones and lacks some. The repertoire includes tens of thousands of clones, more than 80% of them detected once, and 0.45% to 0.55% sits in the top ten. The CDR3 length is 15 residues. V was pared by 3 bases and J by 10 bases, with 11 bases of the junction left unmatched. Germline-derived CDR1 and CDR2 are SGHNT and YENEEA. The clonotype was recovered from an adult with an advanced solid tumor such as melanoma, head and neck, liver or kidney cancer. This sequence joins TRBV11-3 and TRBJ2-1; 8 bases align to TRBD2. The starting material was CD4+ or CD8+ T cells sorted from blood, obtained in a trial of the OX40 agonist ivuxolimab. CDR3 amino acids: CASSLAGGTPGEQFF. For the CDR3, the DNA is TGTGCCAGCAGCTTGGCGGGAGGCACGCCTGGCGAGCAGTTCTTC.